This TCR beta chain was observed in a study of T cell responses to AZD1222 COVID-19 vaccine. Only in-frame clones appear in the TCRdb table, and some are missing; sequencing was by immunoSEQ multiplex PCR. The sample records 150,000 or so clones, 80% to 95% being singletons. Germline assignment: CDR1 SNHLY and CDR2 FYNNEI. The CDR3 runs to 10 residues. The V and J ends lost 7 bases and 9 bases respectively, with 9 bases between them. The sample here was peripheral blood, taken on day 0 of AZD1222 vaccination. The chain joins TRBV2 to TRBJ2-5; D unresolved. The source is an adult in good health. The CDR3 nucleotides read TGTGCCAGCATCTCCCCGCCCCAGTACTTC. Amino acid sequence: CASISPPQYF.